Following are 25 T cell receptor beta chains from one sample sequenced in a study of cytomegalovirus exposure and HLA in healthy donors. Only in-frame clones appear in the TCRdb table, and some are missing; sequencing was by immunoSEQ multiplex PCR. The table records 130,000 to 150,000 clones, around nine tenths of them present only once. What was sequenced was PBMCs. These receptors originate from a woman aged 18-29 years in good health and CMV-seropositive.

The gene calls are TRBV5-1 and TRBJ1-1; D uncertain. This CDR3 spans 14 amino acids. Germline V gene lookup returns CDR1 SGHRS and CDR2 YFSETQ. Trimming left V 0 bases short and J 7 bases short, with 13 bases between. The CDR3 is CASSLASGADEAFF. The CDR3 nucleotides are TGCGCCAGCAGCTTGGCCTCGGGAGCGGATGAAGCTTTCTTT. Together with reference TRBV5-1 and TRBJ1-1, the CDR3 gives the full variable domain: KAGVTQTPRYLIKTRGQQVTLSCSPISGHRSVSWYQQTPGQGLQFLFEYFSETQRNKGNFPGRFSGRQFSNSRSEMNVSTLELGDSALYLCASSLASGADEAFFGQGTRLTVV.

This chain joins TRBV4-3 and TRBJ1-5; 9 nucleotides line up with TRBD1. Germline trimming cut 2 bases from V and 7 bases from J; bases unmatched to any gene: 6. From germline, CDR1 is LGHNA and CDR2 YSLEER. This CDR3 spans 15 amino acids. CDR3 amino acids: CASSQTDRGGQPQHF. CDR3 sequence (DNA): TGCGCCAGCAGCCAAACGGACAGGGGTGGGCAGCCCCAGCATTTT.

The sample holds a few counts of this clone. The gene calls are TRBV4-3 and TRBJ2-3, with D possibly matching TRBD2 (6 bases). The CDR3 is made up of 17 amino acids. Trimming stripped 0 bases from V and 0 bases from J, with 13 bases between. The germline gives CDR1 LGHNA, CDR2 YSLEER. The CDR3 loop is CASSQDWVAASTDTQYF. DNA of the CDR3: TGCGCCAGCAGCCAAGATTGGGTAGCGGCTAGCACAGATACGCAGTATTTT.

The chain links TRBV25-1 to TRBJ2-3; TRBD2 aligns across 8 bases. In germline, CDR1 is MGHDK, CDR2 SYGVNS. This CDR3 has 15 residues. V shed 7 bases and J 1 base; nucleotides not matched to a gene: 7. DNA of the CDR3: TGTGCCAGCACCTCAAGCGGGAGTGGCACAGATACGCAGTATTTT. Translated, it gives CASTSSGSGTDTQYF.

CDR3 sequence reads: CASSRGQDRQPQHF. CDR3 nucleotide sequence: TGTGCCAGCAGCCGAGGACAGGATCGACAGCCCCAGCATTTT. The chain links TRBV13 to TRBJ1-5, with TRBD1 identical over 7 bases. Germline CDR1 is PRHDT and CDR2 is FYEKMQ (reference sequence). J lost 7 bases, V lost 5 bases, and 8 bases had no gene match. CDR3 size: 14 residues.

The rearrangement links TRBV30 to TRBJ1-5; D uncertain. This CDR3 is built from 15 residues. In germline, CDR1 is GTSNPN, CDR2 SVGIG (reference sequence). V lost 0 bases and J 0 bases, leaving 9 bases between the germline ends. In nucleotides, the CDR3 is TGTGCCTGGAGTGTAGGAGTCTATAGCAATCAGCCCCAGCATTTT. It yields the protein CAWSVGVYSNQPQHF.

This clone was found once. The gene calls are TRBV11-3 and TRBJ2-7, with 8 bases matching TRBD1. Germline trimming cut 0 bases from V and 3 bases from J; bases unmatched to any gene: 16. Germline loops: CDR1 SGHNT, CDR2 YENEEA. There are 19 residues in the CDR3. CDR3 amino acids: CASSLEGQARGGAGYEQYF. DNA of the CDR3: TGTGCCAGCAGCTTAGAGGGACAGGCTAGGGGCGGAGCAGGCTACGAGCAGTACTTC.

The chain carries TRBV30 and TRBJ2-7; D gene unclear. The germline V and J ends were trimmed by 4 bases and 7 bases, with 17 bases remaining between them. Germline assignment: CDR1 GTSNPN and CDR2 SVGIG (reference sequence). The CDR3 length is 13 residues. The chain's CDR3 is CAWTRLQTGEQYF. Written as DNA, the CDR3 is TGTGCCTGGACCCGACTGCAGACCGGGGAGCAGTACTTC.

V usage is TRBV30 and J usage is TRBJ2-1; 12 bases are a match to TRBD1. The CDR3 runs to 16 residues. V shed 0 bases, J shed 7 bases, and the junction held 7 bases outside the gene matches. Germline V CDR1 and CDR2: GTSNPN, SVGIG (reference sequence). CDR3 loop: CAWSVGGTGGWNEQFF. CDR3 coding DNA: TGTGCCTGGAGTGTAGGGGGGACAGGGGGCTGGAATGAGCAGTTCTTC.

The chain carries TRBV28 and TRBJ2-7; D gene ambiguous. V lost 6 bases and J lost 2, with 17 bases in between. Germline values: CDR1 MDHEN, CDR2 SYDVKM. The CDR3 runs 15 residues. The CDR3 bases are TGTGCCAGCAGAAACCCTCCCGCGGCCACCTACGAGCAGTACTTC. Protein sequence: CASRNPPAATYEQYF.

The chain employs TRBV5-1 and TRBJ2-3; D is possibly TRBD2 (7 bases). Germline V lookup: CDR1 SGHRS, CDR2 YFSETQ. The CDR3 totals 15 residues. V gave up 0 bases and J gave up 4 bases, with 12 bases separating them. For the CDR3, the DNA is TGCGCCAGCAGCTTGGTAGGGGGAGGGGCAGATACGCAGTATTTT. This sequence encodes CASSLVGGGADTQYF.

The rearrangement links TRBV5-1 to TRBJ1-1, with 8 positions matching TRBD1. Looked up from germline, CDR1 is SGHRS and CDR2 is YFSETQ. The CDR3 sequence is 14 residues long. Unmatched junction bases numbered 9, after V lost 4 bases and J lost 7 bases. CDR3: CASSPRGQIDEAFF. CDR3 nucleotide sequence: TGCGCCAGCAGCCCCAGGGGGCAAATCGATGAAGCTTTCTTT. Looking up the rest from reference TRBV5-1 and TRBJ1-1 gives the full variable domain: KAGVTQTPRYLIKTRGQQVTLSCSPISGHRSVSWYQQTPGQGLQFLFEYFSETQRNKGNFPGRFSGRQFSNSRSEMNVSTLELGDSALYLCASSPRGQIDEAFFGQGTRLTVV.

This clone turned up a few times. The V gene is TRBV7-2, the J gene TRBJ2-3; possible D gene TRBD2, 6 bases. Germline lookup yields CDR1 SGHTA and CDR2 FQGNSA. The CDR3 covers 14 residues. The ends were cut back, 5 bases at V and 0 bases at J, with 9 bases in the middle. Here the CDR3 DNA reads TGTGCCAGCAGCCCCGGGACTAGCACAGATACGCAGTATTTT. The encoded protein is CASSPGTSTDTQYF.

This CDR3 reads CASSYGRQGGNEQFF. CDR3 bases: TGTGCCAGCAGTTACGGGCGACAGGGTGGCAATGAGCAGTTCTTC. This chain joins TRBV6-6 and TRBJ2-1; TRBD1 matches 7 bases. CDR3 size: 15 residues. Germline lookup yields CDR1 MNHNY and CDR2 SVGAGI (reference sequence). V dropped 2 bases and J dropped 6; count of bases not matched to a gene: 7.

This chain connects TRBV6-1 to TRBJ2-4, with D perhaps TRBD2 (5 bases). Germline V lookup: CDR1 MNHNS, CDR2 SASEGT. The germline V and J ends were trimmed by 2 bases and 0 bases, with 17 bases remaining between them. This CDR3 contains 18 residues. CDR3 loop: CASSEPRRASGAKNIQYF. For the CDR3, the DNA is TGTGCCAGCAGTGAACCCCGTAGAGCCAGCGGAGCCAAAAACATTCAGTACTTC.

The chain uses TRBV12-1 and TRBJ2-5; TRBD1 reflects the table's D call only, with no check against the DNA. TRBV12-1 is a recognized pseudogene. This CDR3 is built from 12 residues. The CDR3 here is CASSTESETQYF. CDR3 coding DNA: TGTGCCAGCAGCACAGAGTCGGAGACCCAGTACTTC.

The genes are TRBV6-5 and TRBJ2-7, with 10 bases aligning to TRBD2. This CDR3 has 14 residues. Germline V lookup: CDR1 MNHEY, CDR2 SVGAGI. After removal of 5 bases from V and 4 bases from J, the junction contained 5 bases not matched to a gene. CDR3 residues: CASSSGRAHYEQYF. The CDR3 DNA follows: TGTGCCAGCAGTAGCGGGAGGGCCCATTACGAGCAGTACTTC.

V is TRBV11-3 and J is TRBJ1-2; 7 bases agree with TRBD1. Germline assignment: CDR1 SGHNT and CDR2 YENEEA. The CDR3 spans 16 residues. The trim removed 5 bases at V and 5 bases at J, leaving 14 bases unmatched. The CDR3 DNA sequence: TGTGCCAGCAGCCCGCGAATCGGACAGGAGACTTATGGCTACACCTTC. It encodes CASSPRIGQETYGYTF.

The chain uses TRBV29-1 and TRBJ1-1; the D is unclear. The germline V gene has CDR1 SQVTM and CDR2 ANQGSEA. V was pared by 6 bases and J by 10 bases, with 15 bases between. The length of the CDR3 is 11 residues. CDR3 sequence: CSVGRDLRAFF. In nucleotides, the CDR3 is TGCAGCGTCGGGCGGGATTTGAGAGCTTTCTTT.

The V call is TRBV6-1, the J call TRBJ1-5, with D maybe TRBD1 (6 bases). This CDR3 is built from 13 residues. The germline CDR1 and CDR2 sequences are MNHNS and SASEGT. V was clipped by 7 bases and J by 10 bases, with 17 bases between them. In DNA, the CDR3 is TGTGCCAGCACACCAACCGGACAGTCACCCCAGCATTTT. Translation gives CASTPTGQSPQHF.

The CDR3 protein is CASSLSGQGGQPQHF. CDR3 DNA sequence: TGCGCCAGCAGCTTGTCGGGACAGGGTGGTCAGCCCCAGCATTTT. The chain joins TRBV5-1 to TRBJ1-5; TRBD1 matches 9 bases. CDR3 length equals 15 residues. J gave up 6 bases and V 1 base, and 5 bases lay outside the gene matches. Germline values: CDR1 SGHRS, CDR2 YFSETQ. Looking up the rest from reference TRBV5-1 and TRBJ1-5 gives the full variable domain: KAGVTQTPRYLIKTRGQQVTLSCSPISGHRSVSWYQQTPGQGLQFLFEYFSETQRNKGNFPGRFSGRQFSNSRSEMNVSTLELGDSALYLCASSLSGQGGQPQHFGDGTRLSIL.

This clone was counted once. The V gene is TRBV5-1, the J gene TRBJ2-5; the match to TRBD1 covers 9 bases. Germline CDR1 reads SGHRS; CDR2 reads YFSETQ. The junction had 4 bases not matched to a gene; V was cut back by 5 bases and J by 2 bases. This CDR3 region has 14 residues. CDR3 protein: CASRQTGGQETQYF. The CDR3 DNA reads as TGCGCCAGCAGGCAGACAGGGGGTCAAGAGACCCAGTACTTC.

The chain links TRBV27 to TRBJ2-1, with unresolved D. V lost 0 bases to trimming and J lost 5 bases, with 11 bases between them. CDR1 and CDR2 (germline): MNHEY, SMNVEV (reference sequence). There are 15 residues in the CDR3. DNA for the CDR3: TGTGCCAGCAGTTTATCCCCAGGCGCTAACAATGAGCAGTTCTTC. It yields the protein CASSLSPGANNEQFF.

This clone was seen more than once but under ten times. The CDR3 sequence: CASSLDGGSTDTQYF. Written as DNA, the CDR3 is TGCGCCAGCAGCTTGGATGGGGGGAGCACAGATACGCAGTATTTT. This chain connects TRBV5-1 to TRBJ2-3; perhaps TRBD2 as D (6 bases). With 0 bases removed from V and 0 bases from J, the gap between germline ends came to 8 bases. CDR1 SGHRS and CDR2 YFSETQ come from the germline V gene. The CDR3 length is 15 residues.

The rearrangement uses TRBV4-2 and TRBJ2-1, with 14 positions matching TRBD2. The CDR3 covers 16 residues. V lost 3 bases, J lost 5 bases, and 3 bases stayed unmatched. Per the germline V gene, CDR1 is LGHNA and CDR2 is YNFKEQ. The CDR3 sequence is CASSQLGLAGDNEQFF. The CDR3 nucleotides read TGTGCCAGCAGCCAGTTGGGACTAGCGGGAGACAATGAGCAGTTCTTC.